Listed below are T cell receptor beta chains from one sample, sequenced in a study of blood T cells in healthy people across ages. TCRdb re-analysed the 5' RACE reads in MiXCR, keeping a single row per CDR3 protein. Seen here are about 720,000 distinct CDR3 sequences, about 24% observed once, and the top ten hold about 22%. Material: blood. These receptors all stem from a man between 70 and 80 years old in good health. Both conserved end residues are part of each CDR3. D genes are given only for firm matches. Not every row has a clone size; where given, it reads once, few, many or a size class.

j_gene: TRBJ2-1; d_gene: -; abundance: few; v_gene: TRBV12-3/TRBV12-4; CDR3nt: TGTGCCAGCACTCAAGTGAAGGGGGGTTACAATGAGCAGTTCTTC; CDR3aa: CASTQVKGGYNEQFF
j_gene: TRBJ1-4; d_gene: -; abundance: -; v_gene: TRBV12-3/TRBV12-4; CDR3nt: TGTGCCAGCAGAAAGACAAGTAATGAAAAACTGTTTTTT; CDR3aa: CASRKTSNEKLFF
j_gene: TRBJ2-1; d_gene: -; abundance: -; v_gene: TRBV20-1; CDR3nt: TGCAGTGCCATCGATGGCGGCAATGAGCAGTTCTTC; CDR3aa: CSAIDGGNEQFF
j_gene: TRBJ1-2; d_gene: -; abundance: -; v_gene: TRBV2; CDR3nt: TGTGCCAGCAGTGGAGAGAAGGCGGGCTACACCTTC; CDR3aa: CASSGEKAGYTF
j_gene: TRBJ1-5; d_gene: -; abundance: -; v_gene: TRBV7-8; CDR3nt: TGTGCCAGCAGCTTTGCCGTGGATCAGCCCCAGCATTTT; CDR3aa: CASSFAVDQPQHF
j_gene: TRBJ2-1; d_gene: -; abundance: -; v_gene: TRBV12-3/TRBV12-4; CDR3nt: TGTGCCAGCAGAAGCGGACTGCACAATGAGCAGTTCTTC; CDR3aa: CASRSGLHNEQFF
j_gene: TRBJ2-1; d_gene: -; abundance: few; v_gene: TRBV6-5; CDR3nt: TGTGCCAGCAGTTACTCGCGGTACAGCGATGAGCAGTTCTTC; CDR3aa: CASSYSRYSDEQFF
j_gene: TRBJ2-5; d_gene: TRBD2; abundance: many; v_gene: TRBV12-3/TRBV12-4; CDR3nt: TGTGCCAGCAGCAGATCGCGGGGCGGGAGCGCGTCCGAGACCCAGTACTTC; CDR3aa: CASSRSRGGSASETQYF
j_gene: TRBJ1-6; d_gene: -; abundance: -; v_gene: TRBV12-3/TRBV12-4; CDR3nt: TGTGCCAGCAGCTCACAAGGCAGTTATAATTCACCCCTCCACTTT; CDR3aa: CASSSQGSYNSPLHF
j_gene: TRBJ1-4; d_gene: TRBD1; abundance: few; v_gene: TRBV27; CDR3nt: TGTGCCACCCGAGGACAGGGGGCGATTAATGAAAAACTGTTTTTT; CDR3aa: CATRGQGAINEKLFF
j_gene: TRBJ2-5; d_gene: TRBD1; abundance: -; v_gene: TRBV4-1; CDR3nt: TGCGCCAGCAGCCCATTAGGGGGACAGGTAAAAGAGACCCAGTACTTC; CDR3aa: CASSPLGGQVKETQYF
j_gene: TRBJ1-4; d_gene: TRBD1; abundance: -; v_gene: TRBV7-9; CDR3nt: TGTGCCAGCAGCTTAGCGATGCGGACAGGGCCTAATGAAAAACTGTTTTTT; CDR3aa: CASSLAMRTGPNEKLFF
j_gene: TRBJ1-5; d_gene: -; abundance: -; v_gene: TRBV12-3/TRBV12-4; CDR3nt: TGTGCCAGCAGTCCCTCGGGGGTTAGCAATCAGCCCCAGCATTTT; CDR3aa: CASSPSGVSNQPQHF
j_gene: TRBJ2-5; d_gene: -; abundance: few; v_gene: TRBV5-1; CDR3nt: TGCGCCAGCAGCTATAGCGGCAAAGAGACCCAGTACTTC; CDR3aa: CASSYSGKETQYF
j_gene: TRBJ2-3; d_gene: -; abundance: few; v_gene: TRBV15; CDR3nt: TGTGCCACCAGCTTCCGCCTTTTGGGCGGGGGCACAGATACGCAGTATTTT; CDR3aa: CATSFRLLGGGTDTQYF
j_gene: TRBJ1-2; d_gene: TRBD1; abundance: many; v_gene: TRBV7-3; CDR3nt: TGTGCCAGCAGCTCCGGACAGGGGCATGGCTACACCTTC; CDR3aa: CASSSGQGHGYTF
j_gene: TRBJ2-7; d_gene: -; abundance: few; v_gene: TRBV15; CDR3nt: TGTGCCACCAGCAAAAGCTCCTACGAGCAGTACTTC; CDR3aa: CATSKSSYEQYF
j_gene: TRBJ1-2; d_gene: TRBD1; abundance: -; v_gene: TRBV12-3/TRBV12-4; CDR3nt: TGTGCCAGCAGCTCTTACAGGGGGCCGTATTCTAACTATGGCTACACCTTC; CDR3aa: CASSSYRGPYSNYGYTF
j_gene: TRBJ1-2; d_gene: -; abundance: -; v_gene: TRBV25-1; CDR3nt: TGTGCCAGCAGGGGGACGTGGGGGGTCGATGGCTACACCTTC; CDR3aa: CASRGTWGVDGYTF
j_gene: TRBJ2-1; d_gene: -; abundance: many; v_gene: TRBV20-1; CDR3nt: TGCAGTGCTAGCGGATCTTACAATGAGCAGTTCTTC; CDR3aa: CSASGSYNEQFF
j_gene: TRBJ2-7; d_gene: -; abundance: -; v_gene: TRBV20-1; CDR3nt: TGCAGTGCTAGTTACAGCCCCCCCTACGAGCAGTACTTC; CDR3aa: CSASYSPPYEQYF
j_gene: TRBJ2-7; d_gene: TRBD2; abundance: -; v_gene: TRBV12-3/TRBV12-4; CDR3nt: TGTGCCAGCACCCTTAGCGGGGGTCCCTACGAGCAGTACTTC; CDR3aa: CASTLSGGPYEQYF
j_gene: TRBJ1-1; d_gene: TRBD1; abundance: few; v_gene: TRBV20-1; CDR3nt: TGCAGTGCTAGGGACAGGACCCAAACCGCTGAAGCTTTCTTT; CDR3aa: CSARDRTQTAEAFF
j_gene: TRBJ1-1; d_gene: -; abundance: few; v_gene: TRBV29-1; CDR3nt: TGCAGCGCCGAAACAGGGATGGGCACTGAAGCTTTCTTT; CDR3aa: CSAETGMGTEAFF
j_gene: TRBJ2-2; d_gene: -; abundance: -; v_gene: TRBV2; CDR3nt: TGTGCCAGCAGTGAAGAAGTTCCGAACACCGGGGAGCTGTTTTTT; CDR3aa: CASSEEVPNTGELFF
j_gene: TRBJ1-2; d_gene: TRBD1; abundance: few; v_gene: TRBV7-9; CDR3nt: TGTGCCAGCAGCTTAACGGGGACAGGTGTTTTGAGCTACACCTTC; CDR3aa: CASSLTGTGVLSYTF
j_gene: TRBJ2-7; d_gene: -; abundance: -; v_gene: TRBV28; CDR3nt: TGTGCCAGCAGCTCTCAGGGGCGCTACGAGCAGTACTTC; CDR3aa: CASSSQGRYEQYF
j_gene: TRBJ1-2; d_gene: TRBD1; abundance: many; v_gene: TRBV20-1; CDR3nt: TGCAGTGCTAGAGTTCCCGGGACAGGGGGTTCTGGCTACACCTTC; CDR3aa: CSARVPGTGGSGYTF
j_gene: TRBJ1-2; d_gene: TRBD1; abundance: few; v_gene: TRBV7-9; CDR3nt: TGTGCCAGCAGCTTATCTGACAGGGGCTCGGATGGCTACACCTTC; CDR3aa: CASSLSDRGSDGYTF
j_gene: TRBJ1-1; d_gene: -; abundance: -; v_gene: TRBV4-3; CDR3nt: TGCGCCAGCAGCCGGGGGGTGAGGGGTACTGAAGCTTTCTTT; CDR3aa: CASSRGVRGTEAFF